This is a list of T cell receptor beta chains from one sample in a study of spatial heterogeneity in lung cancer. From the 5' RACE reads, TCRdb called clonotypes with MiXCR, one entry per CDR3 protein. The profile shows about 75,000 distinct CDR3 sequences, 13% of them singletons. This material consisted of PBMCs, taken at surgery. The receptors here all came from a male donor with early-stage non-small cell lung cancer. The CDR3 runs from the conserved cysteine through the conserved F or W. The order of the fields is D gene, clone size, V gene, J gene, CDR3 DNA, CDR3 protein. A D gene is named only where the DNA matches it firmly. Not all rows give a size; the values are once, few, many and, for expanded clones, a class.

.	.	TRBV2	TRBJ1-4	TGTGCCAGCAGTGCACGGTGGCCGGGAACTAATGAAAAACTGTTTTTT	CASSARWPGTNEKLFF
.	few	TRBV7-2	TRBJ1-5	TGTGCCAGCAGCTTATTCAAGGGACCCAATCAGCCCCAGCATTTT	CASSLFKGPNQPQHF
.	.	TRBV24-1	TRBJ2-3	TGTGCCACCAGTGATTCGGGGAGGCGAGATACGCAGTATTTT	CATSDSGRRDTQYF
.	few	TRBV30	TRBJ2-6	TGTGCCTGGAGTTACTCTGGGGCCAACGTCCTGACTTTC	CAWSYSGANVLTF
.	once	TRBV20-1	TRBJ2-3	TGCAGTGCCCACCTCTCGCTAGCCAGCTCAGATACGCAGTATTTT	CSAHLSLASSDTQYF
.	many	TRBV7-9	TRBJ2-7	TGTGCCAGCAGCCTTACAGGGAGCAGCTCCTACGAGCAGTACTTC	CASSLTGSSSYEQYF
.	few	TRBV6-2/TRBV6-3	TRBJ2-1	TGTGCCAGCAGTTACGGCCGCGAGCAGTTCTTC	CASSYGREQFF
.	.	TRBV10-2	TRBJ1-1	TGCGCCAGTGGGAGAGGGGACAACACTGAAGCTTTCTTT	CASGRGDNTEAFF
TRBD2	.	TRBV20-1	TRBJ2-4	TGCAGTGCTAGGGCTCGACTAGCGGGAGACATTCAGTACTTC	CSARARLAGDIQYF
TRBD2	many	TRBV7-2	TRBJ2-7	TGTGCCAGCAGCCCTTCTAGCGGGAGCTTGGTCGAGCAGTACTTC	CASSPSSGSLVEQYF
TRBD2	few	TRBV12-3/TRBV12-4	TRBJ2-5	TGTGCCAGCAGCCCCCGACTAGCGGGGGCCGGGGCCCAGTACTTC	CASSPRLAGAGAQYF
.	.	TRBV14	TRBJ1-1	TGTGCCAGCCAGACAGCCTGGGACACTGAAGCTTTCTTT	CASQTAWDTEAFF
TRBD1	.	TRBV6-6	TRBJ1-4	TGTGCCACCAGGACAGGGCTTTACGAAAAACTGTTTTTT	CATRTGLYEKLFF
.	many	TRBV2	TRBJ2-7	TGTGCCGGGGCCGGGACCTTTAGCTCCTACGAGCAGTACTTC	CAGAGTFSSYEQYF
TRBD2	many	TRBV7-2	TRBJ2-3	TGTGCCAGCAGCTTGGGCGGGAGGCGGAGCACAGATACGCAGTATTTT	CASSLGGRRSTDTQYF
.	.	TRBV5-1	TRBJ1-2	TGCGCCAGCAGCTTCAGGGGTTATTACACCTTC	CASSFRGYYTF
TRBD1	.	TRBV4-1	TRBJ1-2	TGCGCCAGCAGCCAAGGGACAGGTACCTATGGCTACACCTTC	CASSQGTGTYGYTF
.	.	TRBV29-1	TRBJ2-3	TGCAGCGTTGGTAAAACTACTAGCACAGATACGCAGTATTTT	CSVGKTTSTDTQYF
TRBD1	few	TRBV7-2	TRBJ1-1	TGTGCCAGCAGCCCACACCGGGACAGGGGCCTGAACACTGAAGCTTTCTTT	CASSPHRDRGLNTEAFF
.	.	TRBV5-1	TRBJ1-2	TGCGCCAGCAGCCTGGGAACCCCAGGGGCGCGGGGCTACACCTTC	CASSLGTPGARGYTF
.	.	TRBV5-6	TRBJ1-3	TGTGCCAGCAGCTTGGATCGGTTCCGAAACACCATATATTTT	CASSLDRFRNTIYF
.	few	TRBV7-9	TRBJ1-6	TGTGCCAGCAGCTCCACCCAGGGACCGGGGGGCTCACCCCTCCACTTT	CASSSTQGPGGSPLHF
.	.	TRBV7-7	TRBJ1-5	TGTGCCAGCAGCTTAGAGCTGGGTCAGCCCCAGCATTTT	CASSLELGQPQHF
.	.	TRBV7-8	TRBJ1-6	TGTGCCAGCAGTCGCCCGGGGACTTCGAATTCACCCCTCCACTTT	CASSRPGTSNSPLHF
.	.	TRBV7-8	TRBJ2-1	TGTGCCAGCAGTTCCACCTACAATGAGCAGTTCTTC	CASSSTYNEQFF
.	few	TRBV20-1	TRBJ1-5	TGCAGTGCTAGGACAGTCCGCAATCAGCCCCAGCATTTT	CSARTVRNQPQHF
TRBD2	many	TRBV7-6	TRBJ2-7	TGTGCCAGCAGCTTGTCTAGCGGGAGCCCCTGGGAGCAGTACTTC	CASSLSSGSPWEQYF
.	many	TRBV6-2/TRBV6-3	TRBJ1-3	TGTGCCAGCCATCCTCCGGGACTAAACACCATATATTTT	CASHPPGLNTIYF
.	.	TRBV5-1	TRBJ1-1	TGCGCCAGCAGCTTGGAATTGGTTTCTACCTCGAACACTGAAGCTTTCTTT	CASSLELVSTSNTEAFF
.	few	TRBV7-8	TRBJ2-3	TGTGCCAGCAGCTTATTCATGGGAGATACGCAGTATTTT	CASSLFMGDTQYF
.	many	TRBV7-9	TRBJ2-7	TGTGCCAGCAGCTTGGCCGGGGCAGAGCAGTACTTC	CASSLAGAEQYF
.	.	TRBV12-3/TRBV12-4	TRBJ1-3	TGTGCCAGCAGTTTAAATGGGGGCTCTGGAAACACCATATATTTT	CASSLNGGSGNTIYF
TRBD2	.	TRBV5-1	TRBJ2-7	TGCGCCAGCAGCTCCCTGTCTAGCGGAACCTACGAGCAGTACTTC	CASSSLSSGTYEQYF
TRBD1	few	TRBV7-2	TRBJ2-1	TGTGCCAGCAGATGGACAGGTGGCCCCAATGAGCAGTTCTTC	CASRWTGGPNEQFF
TRBD1	few	TRBV4-3	TRBJ2-2	TGCGCCAGCAGCTTCTCGACAGGGGGCGTCGGGGAGCTGTTTTTT	CASSFSTGGVGELFF
TRBD1	many	TRBV5-1	TRBJ2-2	TGCGCCAGCAGCGCGGACAGGACGAACACCGGGGAGCTGTTTTTT	CASSADRTNTGELFF
.	.	TRBV29-1	TRBJ1-2	TGCAGCGTTGACTGGGATGGCTACACCTTC	CSVDWDGYTF
TRBD1	.	TRBV2	TRBJ1-2	TGTGCCAGCAGTTTGGACAGGCGGGGCTACACCTTC	CASSLDRRGYTF
.	.	TRBV5-4	TRBJ1-3	TGTGCCAGCAGTGAGTCGGGCTCTGGAAACACCATATATTTT	CASSESGSGNTIYF
.	few	TRBV7-2	TRBJ2-1	TGTGCCAGCAGCTCGCAACCGGGGGGCGGGAAGGATGAGCAGTTCTTC	CASSSQPGGGKDEQFF
TRBD2	.	TRBV29-1	TRBJ2-3	TGCAGCGTTGGGACTAGCGGGCTGACAGATACGCAGTATTTT	CSVGTSGLTDTQYF
.	.	TRBV7-2	TRBJ2-7	TGTGCCAGCAGCTTGGGGGTCGGGGAGCAGTACTTC	CASSLGVGEQYF
TRBD2	.	TRBV7-3	TRBJ2-2	TGTGCCAGCAGCTTACTAGCGGGAGCGAACACCGGGGAGCTGTTTTTT	CASSLLAGANTGELFF